A selection of T cell receptor beta chains follows, all from one sample in a study of cytomegalovirus exposure and HLA in healthy donors. Generated by immunoSEQ multiplex PCR, the TCRdb table keeps only in-frame clones and is missing some. Seen in this sample are under 100,000 clones; the ten most common clones hold about 4.6%. Specimen: PBMCs. The receptors here all came from a man under 40 in good health and CMV-seronegative. CDR3s include the opening cysteine and the closing phenylalanine or tryptophan. D genes are given only for firm matches.

cdr3_aa: CASSVGPGSYEQYF
cdr3_nt: TGTGCCAGCAGCGTAGGGCCAGGGTCCTACGAGCAGTACTTC
j_call: TRBJ2-7
v_call: TRBV9
d_call: .

cdr3_aa: CASSGLQPYQETQYF
cdr3_nt: TGTGCCAGCAGTGGCTTACAACCGTACCAAGAGACCCAGTACTTC
j_call: TRBJ2-5
v_call: TRBV2
d_call: .

cdr3_aa: CASSSRTLPTEAFF
cdr3_nt: TGTGCCAGCAGTTCGAGGACACTGCCCACTGAAGCTTTCTTT
j_call: TRBJ1-1
v_call: TRBV5-5
d_call: .

cdr3_aa: CASSPTTNTGANVLTF
cdr3_nt: TGTGCCAGCAGCCCGACTACGAACACCGGGGCCAACGTCCTGACTTTC
j_call: TRBJ2-6
v_call: TRBV4-2
d_call: .

cdr3_aa: CSVEGFEQFF
cdr3_nt: TGCAGCGTTGAGGGCTTTGAGCAGTTCTTC
j_call: TRBJ2-1
v_call: TRBV29-1
d_call: .

cdr3_aa: CASSTTGGQPQHF
cdr3_nt: TGTGCCAGCAGTACGACAGGGGGGCAGCCCCAGCATTTT
j_call: TRBJ1-5
v_call: TRBV27
d_call: TRBD1

cdr3_aa: CASSSDRRRDSSTDTQYF
cdr3_nt: TGTGCCAGCAGCTCGGACAGGCGGAGGGATAGTAGCACAGATACGCAGTATTTT
j_call: TRBJ2-3
v_call: TRBV7-9
d_call: .

cdr3_aa: CASSLGQGVAYGYTF
cdr3_nt: TGTGCCAGCAGCCTAGGACAGGGGGTCGCCTATGGCTACACCTTC
j_call: TRBJ1-2
v_call: TRBV7-2
d_call: TRBD1

cdr3_aa: CAWRGSSYNEQFF
cdr3_nt: TGTGCCTGGCGGGGGAGCTCCTACAATGAGCAGTTCTTC
j_call: TRBJ2-1
v_call: TRBV30
d_call: .

cdr3_aa: CASSPNQETQYF
cdr3_nt: TGCGCCAGCAGCCCAAACCAAGAGACCCAGTACTTC
j_call: TRBJ2-5
v_call: TRBV5-1
d_call: .

cdr3_aa: CASSVLAGEQYF
cdr3_nt: TGTGCCAGCAGCGTCCTAGCGGGCGAGCAGTACTTC
j_call: TRBJ2-7
v_call: TRBV9
d_call: TRBD2

cdr3_aa: CAVSPGQGLLTF
cdr3_nt: TGTGCCGTTAGTCCGGGACAGGGGCTACTAACCTTC
j_call: TRBJ1-2
v_call: TRBV6-5
d_call: TRBD1

cdr3_aa: CASSLESAGGSTGELFF
cdr3_nt: TGTGCCAGCAGCTTAGAATCAGCGGGGGGCTCTACCGGGGAGCTGTTTTTT
j_call: TRBJ2-2
v_call: TRBV7-6
d_call: TRBD2

cdr3_aa: CASSLGDAGANVLTF
cdr3_nt: TGCGCCAGCAGCCTCGGGGATGCTGGGGCCAACGTCCTGACTTTC
j_call: TRBJ2-6
v_call: TRBV5-1
d_call: .

cdr3_aa: CASSPQLPGGAYGTEAFF
cdr3_nt: TGTGCCAGTAGTCCGCAATTGCCAGGGGGCGCTTACGGGACTGAAGCTTTCTTT
j_call: TRBJ1-1
v_call: TRBV19
d_call: TRBD1

cdr3_aa: CASSSFGGAVVETQYF
cdr3_nt: TGCGCCAGCAGCTCATTTGGAGGGGCGGTGGTTGAGACCCAGTACTTC
j_call: TRBJ2-5
v_call: TRBV4-1
d_call: .

cdr3_aa: CASSQRASGRGYEQYF
cdr3_nt: TGTGCCAGCAGCCAAAGGGCTAGCGGGAGAGGCTACGAGCAGTACTTC
j_call: TRBJ2-7
v_call: TRBV7-3
d_call: TRBD2

cdr3_aa: CASSLAGAGAREQYF
cdr3_nt: TGTGCCAGCAGCTTGGCCGGGGCGGGAGCGCGCGAGCAGTACTTC
j_call: TRBJ2-7
v_call: TRBV5-5
d_call: TRBD2

cdr3_aa: CASSQQGRVYGYTF
cdr3_nt: TGTGCCAGCAGCCAACAGGGGAGAGTCTATGGCTACACCTTC
j_call: TRBJ1-2
v_call: TRBV5-4
d_call: TRBD1

cdr3_aa: CASSRSGTGGYEQYF
cdr3_nt: TGCGCCAGCAGCCGTTCCGGGACAGGGGGCTACGAGCAGTACTTC
j_call: TRBJ2-7
v_call: TRBV5-1
d_call: TRBD1

cdr3_aa: CASSPLTSGIDTGELFF
cdr3_nt: TGTGCCAGCTCACCGTTAACTAGCGGGATTGACACCGGGGAGCTGTTTTTT
j_call: TRBJ2-2
v_call: TRBV18
d_call: TRBD2

cdr3_aa: CASSFTGTRGYEQYF
cdr3_nt: TGTGCCAGCAGCTTTACCGGGACTAGAGGTTACGAGCAGTACTTC
j_call: TRBJ2-7
v_call: TRBV5-5
d_call: TRBD2

cdr3_aa: CASRIGQGANTEAFF
cdr3_nt: TGTGCCAGCAGGATAGGACAGGGCGCCAACACTGAAGCTTTCTTT
j_call: TRBJ1-1
v_call: TRBV6-4
d_call: TRBD1

cdr3_aa: CSPVLRAHEQYF
cdr3_nt: TGCAGCCCTGTCCTCAGGGCCCACGAGCAGTACTTC
j_call: TRBJ2-7
v_call: TRBV29-1
d_call: .

cdr3_aa: CAWSVGLAADTQYF
cdr3_nt: TGTGCCTGGAGTGTAGGATTAGCGGCAGATACGCAGTATTTT
j_call: TRBJ2-3
v_call: TRBV30
d_call: .

cdr3_aa: CASSARGTYNEQFF
cdr3_nt: TGTGCCAGCAGCGCCCGGGGAACCTACAATGAGCAGTTCTTC
j_call: TRBJ2-1
v_call: TRBV9
d_call: .

cdr3_aa: CASSQGQNTEAFF
cdr3_nt: TGTGCCAGCTCACAGGGACAGAACACTGAAGCTTTCTTT
j_call: TRBJ1-1
v_call: TRBV18
d_call: .

cdr3_aa: CASIPSFNQPQHF
cdr3_nt: TGTGCCAGCATTCCCTCCTTCAATCAGCCCCAGCATTTT
j_call: TRBJ1-5
v_call: TRBV6-1
d_call: .

cdr3_aa: CASSPDNYEQYF
cdr3_nt: TGTGCCAGCAGCCCCGACAACTACGAGCAGTACTTC
j_call: TRBJ2-7
v_call: TRBV7-9
d_call: .